The 13 T cell receptor beta chains below were found in one sample sequenced in a study of blood T cell repertoires in COVID-19. Clones were sequenced by immunoSEQ multiplex PCR, and TCRdb holds only the in-frame ones, with some missing. The sample has some 200,000 clones, around 84% seen once. The source material was peripheral blood. Receptors originate from an elderly woman with active or convalescent COVID-19.

The J gene is TRBJ1-3, the V gene TRBV3-1 (or the pseudogene TRBV3-2), with TRBD1 matching over 7 bases. Per the germline V gene, CDR1 is LGHDT and CDR2 is YNNKEL (reference sequence). The CDR3 extends over 14 amino acids. Trimming removed 4 bases from V and 2 bases from J; junction bases left unmatched: 2. The CDR3 DNA reads as TGTGCCAGCAGCCCCGGGACAGCTGGAAACACCATATATTTT. The encoded protein is CASSPGTAGNTIYF.

The CDR3 sequence: CASSLGGVAFF. CDR3 in DNA: TGTGCCAGCAGTCTAGGGGGTGTAGCTTTCTTT. The V gene is TRBV27, the J gene TRBJ1-1; tentatively, D is TRBD1 (6 bases). The CDR3 loop spans 11 amino acids. Trimming cost V 5 bases and J 10 bases, with 11 bases left between them. Germline CDR1 is MNHEY and CDR2 is SMNVEV (reference sequence).

V is TRBV29-1 and J is TRBJ2-1; the D gene is possibly TRBD1 (5 bases). The V gene lost 6 bases and the J gene lost 0 bases, with 12 bases spanning the gap. The CDR3 contains 14 residues. The V gene's germline CDR1 is SQVTM and CDR2 ANQGSEA. Here the CDR3 DNA reads TGCAGCGTGAGGACACCCTTCTCCTACAATGAGCAGTTCTTC. It yields the protein CSVRTPFSYNEQFF.

The DNA for the CDR3 is TGTGCCAGTAGCAAAGAGCCCCGGCAGTACTTC. Its translation: CASSKEPRQYF. The gene calls are TRBV5-5 and TRBJ2-7; no clear D gene. The V and J ends lost 8 bases and 9 bases respectively, with 15 bases between them. CDR3 length equals 11 residues. CDR1 is SGHKS, CDR2 YYEKEE, per germline (reference sequence).

The rearrangement uses TRBV6-2 or TRBV6-3 and TRBJ1-3; possible D gene TRBD1, 6 bases. Trimming stripped 5 bases from V and 0 bases from J, with 17 bases between. This CDR3 is built from 17 residues. Germline V gene sequence: CDR1 MNHEY, CDR2 SVGEGT. The CDR3 loop is CASSHRTAQTSGNTIYF. CDR3 nucleotides: TGTGCCAGCAGTCATCGGACAGCCCAGACCTCTGGAAACACCATATATTTT.

The chain uses TRBV5-5 and TRBJ1-6; D is possibly TRBD1 (5 bases). This CDR3 is 18 amino acids long. Trimming shortened V by 0 bases and J by 9 bases, and 22 bases separated the two germline ends. CDR1 SGHKS and CDR2 YYEKEE come from the germline V gene (reference sequence). CDR3 sequence (DNA): TGTGCCAGCAGCTTGGAAAAGGGGATGACAGTTCCTCGTTCACCCCTCCACTTT. Translating gives CASSLEKGMTVPRSPLHF.

This clone was detected only a few times. The CDR3 coding sequence is TGTGCCAGCAGCCTCCTAGAGTCGGGAAATGGCTACACCTTC. Translated, it gives CASSLLESGNGYTF. The J gene is TRBJ1-2, the V gene TRBV6-2 or TRBV6-3; D ambiguous. The CDR3 totals 14 residues. The ends were cut back, 6 bases at V and 6 bases at J, with 17 bases in the middle. Germline V gene sequence: CDR1 MNHEY, CDR2 SVGEGT.

The chain couples TRBV7-2 to TRBJ1-4; the D is unclear. Germline V lookup: CDR1 SGHTA, CDR2 FQGNSA. This CDR3 has 14 amino acids. The V gene lost 1 base and the J gene lost 11 bases, with 14 bases spanning the gap. CDR3 coding DNA: TGTGCCAGCAGCTTAGTAGGACTCTCCGGGAAACTGTTTTTT. It translates to CASSLVGLSGKLFF.

For the CDR3, the DNA is TGTGCCAGCAACGAGGGGGTTCACACTGAAGCTTTCTTT. The encoded protein is CASNEGVHTEAFF. This chain uses TRBV2 with TRBJ1-1, with D possibly TRBD1 on 6 matching bases. Germline values: CDR1 SNHLY, CDR2 FYNNEI. Trimming cost V 7 bases and J 3 bases, with 12 bases left between them. The CDR3 is 13 residues long.

This clone was counted a few times. The V gene is TRBV7-2, the J gene TRBJ2-5; 9 bases line up with TRBD2. The V gene's germline CDR1 is SGHTA and CDR2 FQGNSA. V dropped 5 bases and J dropped 4; count of bases not matched to a gene: 11. The CDR3 sequence is 16 residues long. Here the CDR3 DNA reads TGTGCCAGCAGCCCTCCTAGAGCGGGGGGTTCAGAGACCCAGTACTTC. Residues: CASSPPRAGGSETQYF.

CDR3 sequence (DNA): TGTGCCAGCAGCTTGGTGGAGGGCTGGGATACGCAGTATTTT. It translates to CASSLVEGWDTQYF. The chain is built from TRBV5-8 and TRBJ2-3, with D tentatively TRBD2 (6 bases). Germline-derived CDR1 and CDR2 are SGHTS and YDEGEE. The CDR3 loop spans 14 amino acids. V gave up 0 bases and J gave up 6 bases, with 11 bases separating them.

The chain joins TRBV11-3 to TRBJ2-3, with 14 bases matching TRBD2. Trimming cost V 5 bases and J 12 bases; bases outside gene matches: 16. Per germline, CDR1 SGHNT and CDR2 YENEEA. CDR3 length: 17 residues. The CDR3 DNA sequence: TGTGCCAGCAGCCCTTCGACTAGCGGGAGGGCCGGGTTGACCCAGTATTTT. Encoded protein: CASSPSTSGRAGLTQYF.

This chain connects TRBV11-3 to TRBJ1-3, with 7 nucleotides matching TRBD1. The CDR3 is 15 residues long. V lost 5 bases and J lost 1; bases outside the gene matches: 5. Germline values: CDR1 SGHNT, CDR2 YENEEA. The CDR3: CASSAGGGSGNTIYF. The CDR3 coding sequence is TGTGCCAGCAGCGCAGGGGGTGGATCTGGAAACACCATATATTTT. The full variable domain, in which reference TRBV11-3 and TRBJ1-3 provide the parts outside the CDR3, is EAGVVQSPRYKIIEKKQPVAFWCNPISGHNTLYWYLQNLGQGPELLIRYENEEAVDDSQLPKDRFSAERLKGVDSTLKIQPAELGDSAVYLCASSAGGGSGNTIYFGEGSWLTVV.